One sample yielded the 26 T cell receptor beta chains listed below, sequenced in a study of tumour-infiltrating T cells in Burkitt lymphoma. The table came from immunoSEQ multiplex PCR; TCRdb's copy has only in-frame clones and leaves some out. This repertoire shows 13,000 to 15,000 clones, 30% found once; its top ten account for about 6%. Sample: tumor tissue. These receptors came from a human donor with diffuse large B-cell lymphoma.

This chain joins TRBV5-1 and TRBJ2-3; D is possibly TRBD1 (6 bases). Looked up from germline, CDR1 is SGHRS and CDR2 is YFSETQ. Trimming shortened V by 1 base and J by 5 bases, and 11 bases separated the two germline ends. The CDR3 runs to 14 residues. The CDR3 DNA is TGCGCCAGCAGCTTGCAGGGGTTGGGAGATACGCAGTATTTT. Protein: CASSLQGLGDTQYF.

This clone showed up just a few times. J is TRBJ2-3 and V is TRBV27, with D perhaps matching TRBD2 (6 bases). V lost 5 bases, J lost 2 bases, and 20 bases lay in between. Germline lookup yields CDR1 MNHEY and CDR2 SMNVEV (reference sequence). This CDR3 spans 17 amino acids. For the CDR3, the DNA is TGTGCCAGCAGTCCCCACTGGCTAGCGCCGAACACAGATACGCAGTATTTT. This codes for CASSPHWLAPNTDTQYF.

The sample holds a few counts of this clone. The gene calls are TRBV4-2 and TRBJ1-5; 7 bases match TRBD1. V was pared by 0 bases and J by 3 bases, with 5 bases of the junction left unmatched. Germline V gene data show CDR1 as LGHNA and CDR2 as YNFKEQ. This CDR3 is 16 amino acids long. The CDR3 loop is CASSQEWDRPNQPQHF. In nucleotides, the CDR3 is TGTGCCAGCAGCCAAGAGTGGGACAGACCCAATCAGCCCCAGCATTTT.

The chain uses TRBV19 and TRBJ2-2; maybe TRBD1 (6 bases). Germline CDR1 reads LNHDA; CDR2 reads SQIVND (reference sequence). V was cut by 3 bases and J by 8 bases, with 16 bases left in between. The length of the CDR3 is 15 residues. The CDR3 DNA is TGTGCCAGTAGTATTTTGAGACAGGCTTCAGGGGAGCTGTTTTTT. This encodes CASSILRQASGELFF. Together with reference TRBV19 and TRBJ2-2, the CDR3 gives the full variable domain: DGGITQSPKYLFRKEGQNVTLSCEQNLNHDAMYWYRQDPGQGLRLIYYSQIVNDFQKGDIAEGYSVSREKKESFPLTVTSAQKNPTAFYLCASSILRQASGELFFGEGSRLTVL.

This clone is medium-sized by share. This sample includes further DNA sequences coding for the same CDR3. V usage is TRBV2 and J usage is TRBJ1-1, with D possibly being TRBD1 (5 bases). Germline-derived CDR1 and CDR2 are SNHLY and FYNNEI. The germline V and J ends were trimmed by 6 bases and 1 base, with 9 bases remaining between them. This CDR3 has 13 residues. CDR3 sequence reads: CASRADRNTEAFF. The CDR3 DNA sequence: TGTGCCAGCAGGGCCGACAGGAACACTGAAGCTTTCTTT.

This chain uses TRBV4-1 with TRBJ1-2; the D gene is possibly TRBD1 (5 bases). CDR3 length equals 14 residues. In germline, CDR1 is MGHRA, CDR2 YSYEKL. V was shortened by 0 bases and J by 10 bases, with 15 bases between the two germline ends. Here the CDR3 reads CASSQDPGPADYTF. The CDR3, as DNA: TGCGCCAGCAGCCAAGACCCAGGGCCGGCGGACTACACCTTC.

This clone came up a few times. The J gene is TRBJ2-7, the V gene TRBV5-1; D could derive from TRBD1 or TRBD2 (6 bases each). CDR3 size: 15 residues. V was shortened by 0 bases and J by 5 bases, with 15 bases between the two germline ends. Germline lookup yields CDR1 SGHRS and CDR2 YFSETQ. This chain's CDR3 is CASSLEGRGRHEQYF. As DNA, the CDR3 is TGCGCCAGCAGCTTGGAAGGACGGGGGCGCCACGAGCAGTACTTC.

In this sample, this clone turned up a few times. The CDR3 coding sequence is TGCGCCAGCAGCGGCGAGGGAGGCTCTAAGCCCTACGAGCAGTACTTC. Its protein product is CASSGEGGSKPYEQYF. The chain employs TRBV5-1 and TRBJ2-7; tentative D call: TRBD2 (6 bases). Germline lookup yields CDR1 SGHRS and CDR2 YFSETQ. CDR3 length equals 16 residues. V was trimmed by 4 bases and J by 2 bases, leaving 19 bases between them.

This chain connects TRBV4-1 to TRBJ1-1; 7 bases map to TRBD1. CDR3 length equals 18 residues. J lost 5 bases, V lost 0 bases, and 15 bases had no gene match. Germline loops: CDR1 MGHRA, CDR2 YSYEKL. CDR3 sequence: CASSQDLEGAQGYTEAFF. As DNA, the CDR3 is TGCGCCAGCAGCCAAGATTTAGAGGGGGCGCAAGGGTATACTGAAGCTTTCTTT.

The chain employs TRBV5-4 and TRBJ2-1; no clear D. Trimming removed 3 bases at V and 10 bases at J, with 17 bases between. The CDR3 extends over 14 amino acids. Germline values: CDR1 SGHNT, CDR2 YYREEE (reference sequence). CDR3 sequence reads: CASSSKSLSGEQFF. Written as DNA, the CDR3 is TGTGCCAGCAGCTCTAAGAGCCTCTCCGGCGAGCAGTTCTTC.

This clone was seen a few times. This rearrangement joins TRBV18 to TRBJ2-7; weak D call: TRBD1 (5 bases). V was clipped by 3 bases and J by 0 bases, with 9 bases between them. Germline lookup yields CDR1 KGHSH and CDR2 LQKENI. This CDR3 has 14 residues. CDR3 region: CASSPPGFSYEQYF. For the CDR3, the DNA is TGTGCCAGCTCACCGCCAGGGTTCTCCTACGAGCAGTACTTC.

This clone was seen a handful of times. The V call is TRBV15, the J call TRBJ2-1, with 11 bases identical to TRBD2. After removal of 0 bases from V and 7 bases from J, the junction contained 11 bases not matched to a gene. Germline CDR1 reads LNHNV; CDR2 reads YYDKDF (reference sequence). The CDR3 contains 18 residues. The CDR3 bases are TGTGCCACCAGCAGAGATCCGGCTAGCGGGAGGTACTTTAATGAGCAGTTCTTC. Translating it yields CATSRDPASGRYFNEQFF.

The CDR3 bases are TGCGCCAGCAGCTTGGACAGAGCCACAGATACGCAGTATTTT. Translating it yields CASSLDRATDTQYF. The rearrangement joins TRBV5-1 to TRBJ2-3; D unclear. The CDR3 consists of 14 residues. V lost 0 bases to trimming and J lost 2 bases, with 7 bases between them. Germline loops: CDR1 SGHRS, CDR2 YFSETQ.

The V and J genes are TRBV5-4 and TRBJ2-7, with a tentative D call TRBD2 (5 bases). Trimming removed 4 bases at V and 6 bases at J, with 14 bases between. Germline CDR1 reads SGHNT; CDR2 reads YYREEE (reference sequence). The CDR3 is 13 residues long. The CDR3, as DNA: TGTGCCAGCAGCCTGGACTCCTCGGGCGAGCAGTACTTC. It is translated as CASSLDSSGEQYF.

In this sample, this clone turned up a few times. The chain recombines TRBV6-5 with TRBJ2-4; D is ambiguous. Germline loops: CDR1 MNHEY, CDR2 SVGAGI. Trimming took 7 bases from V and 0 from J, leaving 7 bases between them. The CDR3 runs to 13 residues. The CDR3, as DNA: TGTGCCAGCATAGACTTAGCCAAAAACATTCAGTACTTC. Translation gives CASIDLAKNIQYF.

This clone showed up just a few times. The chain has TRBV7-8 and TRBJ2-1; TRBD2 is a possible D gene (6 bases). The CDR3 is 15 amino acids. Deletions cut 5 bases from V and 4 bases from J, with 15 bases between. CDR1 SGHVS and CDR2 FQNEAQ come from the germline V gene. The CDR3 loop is CASSPRREGYNEQFF. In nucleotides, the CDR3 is TGTGCCAGCAGCCCCCGGAGGGAAGGGTACAATGAGCAGTTCTTC.

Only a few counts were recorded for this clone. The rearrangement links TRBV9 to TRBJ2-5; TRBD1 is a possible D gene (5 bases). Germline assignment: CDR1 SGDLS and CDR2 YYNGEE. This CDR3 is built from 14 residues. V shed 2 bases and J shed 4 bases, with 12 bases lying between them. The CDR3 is CASSVQGSGETQYF. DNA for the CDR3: TGTGCCAGCAGCGTGCAGGGTAGTGGAGAGACCCAGTACTTC.

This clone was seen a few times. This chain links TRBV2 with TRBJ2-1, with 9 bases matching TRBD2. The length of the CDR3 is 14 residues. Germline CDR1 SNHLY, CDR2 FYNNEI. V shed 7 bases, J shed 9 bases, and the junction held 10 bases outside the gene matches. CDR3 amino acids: CASTAGGVRGEQFF. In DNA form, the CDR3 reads TGTGCCAGCACGGCGGGAGGGGTTCGGGGTGAGCAGTTCTTC.

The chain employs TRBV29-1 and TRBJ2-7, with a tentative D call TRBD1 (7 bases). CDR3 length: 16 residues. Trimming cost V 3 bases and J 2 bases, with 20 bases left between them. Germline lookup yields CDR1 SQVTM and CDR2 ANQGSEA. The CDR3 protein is CSVEGLGQEGTYEQYF. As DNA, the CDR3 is TGCAGCGTTGAGGGTTTAGGACAGGAGGGCACCTACGAGCAGTACTTC.

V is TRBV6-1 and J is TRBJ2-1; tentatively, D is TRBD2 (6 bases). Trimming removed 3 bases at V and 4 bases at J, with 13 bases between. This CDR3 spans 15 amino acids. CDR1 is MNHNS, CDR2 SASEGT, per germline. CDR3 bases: TGTGCCAGCAGTGATTCGTTGGGGGGTTACAATGAGCAGTTCTTC. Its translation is CASSDSLGGYNEQFF.

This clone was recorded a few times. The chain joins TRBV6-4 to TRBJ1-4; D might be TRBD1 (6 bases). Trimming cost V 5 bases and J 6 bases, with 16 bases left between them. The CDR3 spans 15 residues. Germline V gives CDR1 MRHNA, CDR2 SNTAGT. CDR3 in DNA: TGTGCCAGCAGTCTTCTTAGGACAGCCTATGAAAAACTGTTTTTT. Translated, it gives CASSLLRTAYEKLFF.

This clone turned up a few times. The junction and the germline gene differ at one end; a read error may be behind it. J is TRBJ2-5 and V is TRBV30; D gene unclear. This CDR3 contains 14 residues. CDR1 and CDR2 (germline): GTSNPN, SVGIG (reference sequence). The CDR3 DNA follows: TGTGCCTGGAGGTCGCCCGGACCCCAAGAAACCCAGTACTTC. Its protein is CAWRSPGPQETQYF.

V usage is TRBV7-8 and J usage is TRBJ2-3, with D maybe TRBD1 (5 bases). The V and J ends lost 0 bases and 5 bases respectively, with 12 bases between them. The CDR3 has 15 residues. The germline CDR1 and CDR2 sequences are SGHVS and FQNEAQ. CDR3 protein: CASSLAGGGQDTQYF. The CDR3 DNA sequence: TGTGCCAGCAGCTTAGCCGGCGGTGGACAAGATACGCAGTATTTT. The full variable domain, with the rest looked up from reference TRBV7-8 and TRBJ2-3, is GAGVSQSPRYKVAKRGQDVALRCDPISGHVSLFWYQQALGQGPEFLTYFQNEAQLDKSGLPSDRFFAERPEGSVSTLKIQRTQQEDSAVYLCASSLAGGGQDTQYFGPGTRLTVL.

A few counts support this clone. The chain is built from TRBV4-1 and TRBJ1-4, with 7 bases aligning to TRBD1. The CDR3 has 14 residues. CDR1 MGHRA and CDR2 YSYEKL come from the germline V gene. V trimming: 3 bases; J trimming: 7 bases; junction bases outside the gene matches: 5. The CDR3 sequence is CASSQGTVGEKLFF. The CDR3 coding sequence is TGCGCCAGCAGCCAGGGGACAGTTGGTGAAAAACTGTTTTTT.

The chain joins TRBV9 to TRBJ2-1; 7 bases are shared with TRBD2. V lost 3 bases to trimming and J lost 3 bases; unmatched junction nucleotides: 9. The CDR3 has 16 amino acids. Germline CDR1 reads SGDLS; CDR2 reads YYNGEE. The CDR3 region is CASSASSGIIYNEQFF. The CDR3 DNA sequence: TGTGCCAGCAGCGCCTCAAGCGGGATTATCTACAATGAGCAGTTCTTC.

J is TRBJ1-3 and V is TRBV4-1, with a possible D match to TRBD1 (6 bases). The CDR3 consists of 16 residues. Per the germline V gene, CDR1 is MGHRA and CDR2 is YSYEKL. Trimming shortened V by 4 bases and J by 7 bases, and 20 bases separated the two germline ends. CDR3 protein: CASSRQGGTSRNTIYF. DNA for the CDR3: TGCGCCAGCAGCCGACAAGGGGGGACTTCCAGGAACACCATATATTTT.